A single sample gave rise to the 30 T cell receptor beta chains below, sequenced in a study of shared clonotypes between healthy human individuals. TCRdb's copy holds only in-frame clones and misses some; the assay was immunoSEQ multiplex PCR. The sample shows some 2,500,000 clones, roughly 93% of them seen only once. The sequenced sample consisted of naive CD4+ T cells from PBMCs. Noted subset: CD45RA+ positively selected. Receptors originate from a young man in good health. Some clones in this sample may be carry-over from other donors' samples.

CDR3 loop: CASSISSGRGYEQYF. CDR3 coding DNA: TGTGCCAGTAGTATTTCCAGCGGGAGAGGCTACGAGCAGTACTTC. The chain has TRBV19 and TRBJ2-7; 8 bases fit TRBD2. Germline V gene data show CDR1 as LNHDA and CDR2 as SQIVND (reference sequence). The CDR3 loop spans 15 amino acids. V dropped 3 bases and J dropped 3; count of bases not matched to a gene: 7.

This clone was recorded once. This chain connects TRBV6-1 to TRBJ2-6; no clear D gene. This CDR3 has 15 residues. The V gene's germline CDR1 is MNHNS and CDR2 SASEGT. V lost 6 bases and J lost 3, with 12 bases in between. CDR3 DNA sequence: TGTGCCAGCAGCCTTAGGGTGGGTGGGGCCAACGTCCTGACTTTC. The encoded protein is CASSLRVGGANVLTF.

The chain uses TRBV7-9 and TRBJ1-1; no clear D gene. The V gene lost 3 bases and the J gene lost 1 base, with 9 bases spanning the gap. Per the germline V gene, CDR1 is SEHNR and CDR2 is FQNEAQ (reference sequence). CDR3 size: 14 residues. The CDR3 DNA is TGTGCCAGCAGCTTGGGGTCAGCGAACACTGAAGCTTTCTTT. Amino acid sequence: CASSLGSANTEAFF.

This chain uses TRBV5-4 with TRBJ2-1; 14 nucleotides match TRBD2. V lost 3 bases and J lost 6; bases outside the gene matches: 5. This CDR3 spans 16 amino acids. CDR1 SGHNT and CDR2 YYREEE come from the germline V gene (reference sequence). The CDR3: CASSWPGLAGANEQFF. Written as DNA, the CDR3 is TGTGCCAGCAGCTGGCCGGGACTAGCGGGAGCCAATGAGCAGTTCTTC.

V usage is TRBV5-6 and J usage is TRBJ2-5, with 9 bases that match TRBD1. J was trimmed by 3 bases and V by 7 bases; bases with no gene match: 10. This CDR3 has 15 residues. The germline CDR1 and CDR2 sequences are SGHDT and YYEEEE. CDR3 sequence reads: CASSSYGTGKETQYF. Written as DNA, the CDR3 is TGTGCCAGCTCATCTTACGGGACAGGGAAAGAGACCCAGTACTTC.

The chain is built from TRBV30 and TRBJ1-4; tentative D call: TRBD1 (5 bases). This CDR3 spans 14 amino acids. CDR1 is GTSNPN and CDR2 is SVGIG in the germline V gene (reference sequence). Trimming removed 2 bases from V and 7 bases from J, with 14 bases in between. In DNA, the CDR3 is TGTGCCTGGAGTTTGAATGGACATCCTGAAAAACTGTTTTTT. Its protein product is CAWSLNGHPEKLFF.

The chain recombines TRBV10-3 with TRBJ2-2, with 12 bases aligning to TRBD2. The germline CDR1 and CDR2 sequences are ENHRY and SYGVKD. With 5 bases clipped from V and 6 bases from J, the junction kept 10 bases outside the gene matches. The length of the CDR3 is 17 residues. The CDR3 DNA is TGTGCCATCAGTCAGACTAGCGGGAGAGAGGCGGCCGGGGAGCTGTTTTTT. This gives the protein CAISQTSGREAAGELFF.

J is TRBJ2-2 and V is TRBV19; TRBD2 is a possible D gene (5 bases). The CDR3 is 15 amino acids. The V gene's germline CDR1 is LNHDA and CDR2 SQIVND (reference sequence). The V end was cut by 5 bases, the J end by 1 base, with 11 bases between. DNA of the CDR3: TGTGCCAGTAGTCCCATAGCGAGGAACACCGGGGAGCTGTTTTTT. Its protein is CASSPIARNTGELFF.

The chain combines TRBV27 with TRBJ2-1, with 8 bases aligning to TRBD2. Trimming took 4 bases from V and 5 from J; bases not matched to a gene: 4. In germline, CDR1 is MNHEY, CDR2 SMNVEV (reference sequence). This CDR3 is 14 amino acids long. CDR3 amino acids: CASSSLAGDNEQFF. The CDR3, as DNA: TGTGCCAGCAGTTCTCTAGCGGGTGACAATGAGCAGTTCTTC.

This sequence joins TRBV18 and TRBJ2-7; D perhaps matches TRBD1 (5 bases). The V end lost 4 bases, the J end lost 1 base, and 17 bases lay between the germline ends. Germline V lookup: CDR1 KGHSH, CDR2 LQKENI. This CDR3 is 16 amino acids long. The CDR3 sequence: CASSRFETEMSYEQYF. For the CDR3, the DNA is TGTGCCAGCTCACGTTTTGAGACAGAGATGTCCTACGAGCAGTACTTC.

With regard to this clone: Other DNA variants within this sample encode the same CDR3. This chain joins TRBV5-1 and TRBJ2-1, with 7 bases fitting TRBD2. Germline V gene sequence: CDR1 SGHRS, CDR2 YFSETQ. The CDR3 runs to 14 residues. Unmatched junction bases numbered 4, after V lost 1 base and J lost 6 bases. CDR3 sequence reads: CASSLRTRGNEQFF. CDR3 coding DNA: TGCGCCAGCAGCTTGAGGACTAGAGGCAATGAGCAGTTCTTC. The full variable domain, completed using reference TRBV5-1 and TRBJ2-1, is KAGVTQTPRYLIKTRGQQVTLSCSPISGHRSVSWYQQTPGQGLQFLFEYFSETQRNKGNFPGRFSGRQFSNSRSEMNVSTLELGDSALYLCASSLRTRGNEQFFGPGTRLTVL.

The chain has TRBV6-6 and TRBJ2-7; D is possibly TRBD1 (7 bases). The CDR3 covers 14 residues. Germline CDR1 and CDR2: MNHNY and SVGAGI (reference sequence). Trimming took 4 bases from V and 2 from J, leaving 12 bases between them. The CDR3 sequence is CASSSSGGTYEQYF. In DNA form, the CDR3 reads TGTGCCAGCAGTTCCTCAGGGGGGACCTACGAGCAGTACTTC.

This chain links TRBV6-5 with TRBJ1-1; D perhaps matches TRBD1 (5 bases). CDR1 is MNHEY, CDR2 SVGAGI, per germline. The V end was cut by 0 bases, the J end by 4 bases, with 15 bases between. CDR3 size: 16 residues. Written as DNA, the CDR3 is TGTGCCAGCAGTTACTCGACCGGGGTCGGGGGCACTGAAGCTTTCTTT. Amino acids: CASSYSTGVGGTEAFF.

This sequence joins TRBV6-1 and TRBJ2-1; possible D gene TRBD2, 6 bases. The CDR3 has 13 amino acids. Trimming pared 8 bases from V and 2 bases from J, leaving 10 bases between. The germline V gene has CDR1 MNHNS and CDR2 SASEGT. The CDR3 DNA reads TGTGCCAGCGGGAGGACTACCTACAATGAGCAGTTCTTC. This gives the protein CASGRTTYNEQFF.

The rearrangement links TRBV5-1 to TRBJ2-5, with D unclear. Between the trimmed V and J ends, which lost 1 base and 5 bases, there was a span of 9 bases. Germline CDR1 SGHRS, CDR2 YFSETQ. The length of the CDR3 is 13 residues. CDR3 amino acids: CASSLKATETQYF. CDR3 bases: TGCGCCAGCAGCTTGAAAGCGACGGAGACCCAGTACTTC. Filled out from reference TRBV5-1 and TRBJ2-5, the complete variable domain reads KAGVTQTPRYLIKTRGQQVTLSCSPISGHRSVSWYQQTPGQGLQFLFEYFSETQRNKGNFPGRFSGRQFSNSRSEMNVSTLELGDSALYLCASSLKATETQYFGPGTRLLVL.

The DNA of the CDR3 is TGTGCCAGCAATCAGCAGGGGGGTGTTGGCTACACCTTC. Translated: CASNQQGGVGYTF. The chain combines TRBV2 with TRBJ1-2, with TRBD1 matching over 7 bases. CDR3 length equals 13 residues. Trimming took 7 bases from V and 7 from J; bases not matched to a gene: 9. Germline V CDR1 and CDR2: SNHLY, FYNNEI.

This chain joins TRBV28 and TRBJ2-1; TRBD1 or TRBD2 may be the D gene (6 bases each). Between the trimmed V and J ends, which lost 4 bases and 7 bases, there was a span of 17 bases. From germline, CDR1 is MDHEN and CDR2 SYDVKM. The CDR3 loop spans 15 amino acids. The CDR3 protein is CASSSSGAPRNEQFF. The CDR3 DNA reads as TGTGCCAGCAGTTCATCGGGGGCCCCTCGAAATGAGCAGTTCTTC.

The chain carries TRBV7-2 and TRBJ1-2; 7 nucleotides line up with TRBD1. This CDR3 is 14 amino acids long. Germline-derived CDR1 and CDR2 are SGHTA and FQGNSA. The V gene end was trimmed by 5 bases and the J gene end by 3 bases; junction bases not matched to a gene: 6. CDR3 DNA sequence: TGTGCCAGCAGCACACCAACAGGGGACTATGGCTACACCTTC. Its protein is CASSTPTGDYGYTF.

This chain connects TRBV9 to TRBJ2-2; TRBD1 matches at 9 bases. The CDR3 is 16 amino acids. Trimming took 4 bases from V and 4 from J; bases not matched to a gene: 8. Germline V gene sequence: CDR1 SGDLS, CDR2 YYNGEE. The chain's CDR3 is CASSSRQGVSTGELFF. CDR3 coding DNA: TGTGCCAGCAGCTCCCGACAGGGGGTGAGCACCGGGGAGCTGTTTTTT.

V usage is TRBV28 and J usage is TRBJ2-7, with D possibly being TRBD1 (6 bases). Germline CDR1 reads MDHEN; CDR2 reads SYDVKM. V gave up 7 bases and J gave up 4 bases, with 14 bases separating them. The CDR3 totals 13 residues. The chain's CDR3 is CASTVDSLYEQYF. For the CDR3, the DNA is TGTGCCAGCACCGTGGACAGTCTGTACGAGCAGTACTTC.

The J gene is TRBJ2-7, the V gene TRBV2; unclear D gene. This CDR3 spans 11 amino acids. V lost 6 bases and J lost 2, with 5 bases in between. Germline values: CDR1 SNHLY, CDR2 FYNNEI. DNA for the CDR3: TGTGCCAGCAGCCTGGCCTACGAGCAGTACTTC. This codes for CASSLAYEQYF.

The genes are TRBV27 and TRBJ2-1, with D possibly TRBD2 on 7 matching bases. Germline values: CDR1 MNHEY, CDR2 SMNVEV (reference sequence). The germline V and J ends were trimmed by 5 bases and 3 bases, with 20 bases remaining between them. The CDR3 extends over 17 amino acids. CDR3 amino acids: CASSTYPRGGVYNEQFF. Here the CDR3 DNA reads TGTGCCAGCAGTACGTATCCCCGAGGGGGGGTCTACAATGAGCAGTTCTTC.

The DNA of the CDR3 is TGTGCCAGTAGTATCGCCCTACAGAACTATGGCTACACCTTC. Protein product: CASSIALQNYGYTF. The V call is TRBV19, the J call TRBJ1-2; no clear D gene. Germline assignment: CDR1 LNHDA and CDR2 SQIVND (reference sequence). CDR3 length: 14 amino acids. The V gene lost 3 bases and the J gene lost 2 bases, with 10 bases spanning the gap.

The chain links TRBV5-4 to TRBJ2-3; TRBD2 is a possible D gene (6 bases). The CDR3 has 16 amino acids. Looked up from germline, CDR1 is SGHNT and CDR2 is YYREEE (reference sequence). Trimming took 4 bases from V and 4 from J, leaving 19 bases between them. As DNA, the CDR3 is TGTGCCAGCAGCCTCAGACGGGGAGGTGGGGCAGATACGCAGTATTTT. The encoded protein is CASSLRRGGGADTQYF.

V and J are TRBV30 and TRBJ2-3, with 12 bases that match TRBD1. Trimming took 3 bases from V and 3 from J; bases not matched to a gene: 4. Germline CDR1 reads GTSNPN; CDR2 reads SVGIG (reference sequence). This CDR3 has 15 residues. This CDR3 reads CAWSRGQGATDTQYF. The CDR3 DNA follows: TGTGCCTGGAGCCGGGGACAGGGGGCAACAGATACGCAGTATTTT.

This rearrangement joins TRBV10-3 to TRBJ1-4; no firm D call. This CDR3 spans 18 amino acids. Per germline, CDR1 ENHRY and CDR2 SYGVKD. Trimming stripped 2 bases from V and 0 bases from J, with 16 bases between. The CDR3: CAISEPRAAPSTNEKLFF. The CDR3 DNA sequence: TGTGCCATCAGTGAGCCCCGGGCCGCCCCTTCAACTAATGAAAAACTGTTTTTT.

This clone has a handful of counts. DNA for the CDR3: TGTGCCAGTAGTATAGTGGTCTACAATCAGCCCCAGCATTTT. It translates to CASSIVVYNQPQHF. V is TRBV19 and J is TRBJ1-5; D call uncertain. Trimming removed 1 base at V and 3 bases at J, with 7 bases between. The germline CDR1 and CDR2 sequences are LNHDA and SQIVND (reference sequence). There are 14 residues in the CDR3.

The chain recombines TRBV27 with TRBJ1-2; 8 bases are a match to TRBD1. This CDR3 is built from 13 residues. The V gene end was trimmed by 5 bases and the J gene end by 6 bases; junction bases not matched to a gene: 5. Germline values: CDR1 MNHEY, CDR2 SMNVEV (reference sequence). The chain's CDR3 is CASSPGTGHGYTF. CDR3 sequence (DNA): TGTGCCAGCAGTCCAGGGACAGGACATGGCTACACCTTC.

The rearrangement joins TRBV19 to TRBJ2-5, with a weak D call TRBD2 (6 bases). The V end lost 8 bases, the J end lost 0 bases, and 16 bases lay between the germline ends. The germline V gene has CDR1 LNHDA and CDR2 SQIVND (reference sequence). This CDR3 has 15 amino acids. CDR3 sequence reads: CASADVAGYQETQYF. In DNA, the CDR3 is TGTGCCAGTGCCGACGTGGCGGGGTACCAAGAGACCCAGTACTTC.

CDR3 protein: CASSASRGQVSNYGYTF. In DNA form, the CDR3 reads TGTGCCAGCAGTGCGAGCCGTGGACAGGTTTCTAACTATGGCTACACCTTC. This chain links TRBV6-4 with TRBJ1-2, with 7 bases aligning to TRBD1. From germline, CDR1 is MRHNA and CDR2 SNTAGT. V gave up 4 bases and J gave up 0 bases; unmatched junction bases: 11. This CDR3 spans 17 amino acids.